One and the same sample provided the 21 T cell receptor beta chains below, sequenced in a study of blood T cell repertoires in COVID-19. TCRdb's table, derived via immunoSEQ multiplex PCR, lists solely in-frame clones and lacks some. The top ten clones hold 20% to 25% of a sample with fewer than 130,000 clones, approximately 80% of them seen once. Sequencing used peripheral blood. These receptor sequences come from a man aged 65 to 79 with active or convalescent COVID-19.

This clone turned up a few times. This rearrangement joins TRBV6-1 to TRBJ1-1; 8 nucleotides align to TRBD1. The CDR3 has 13 residues. J gave up 13 bases and V 2 bases, and 9 bases lay outside the gene matches. Germline CDR1 and CDR2: MNHNS and SASEGT. This CDR3 is CASSEPLDRVVFF. DNA of the CDR3: TGTGCCAGCAGTGAACCCTTGGACAGGGTGGTTTTCTTT.

The chain links TRBV9 to TRBJ2-1, with TRBD1 as a possible D gene (6 bases). The CDR3 sequence is 15 residues long. V was cut by 3 bases and J by 4 bases, with 14 bases left in between. Germline V gene lookup returns CDR1 SGDLS and CDR2 YYNGEE. DNA for the CDR3: TGTGCCAGCAGCGAGGGGCAGGGGACGTACAATGAGCAGTTCTTC. Residues: CASSEGQGTYNEQFF. Full variable domain (missing parts from reference TRBV9 and TRBJ2-1): DSGVTQTPKHLITATGQRVTLRCSPRSGDLSVYWYQQSLDQGLQFLIQYYNGEERAKGNILERFSAQQFPDLHSELNLSSLELGDSALYFCASSEGQGTYNEQFFGPGTRLTVL.

This chain joins TRBV24-1 and TRBJ1-4; 9 nucleotides align to TRBD1. The CDR3 is made up of 15 amino acids. J gave up 8 bases and V 2 bases, and 5 bases lay outside the gene matches. Germline V gene lookup returns CDR1 KGHDR and CDR2 SFDVKD. The CDR3 spells CATSDSGTGREKLFF. In DNA, the CDR3 is TGTGCCACCAGTGATTCTGGGACAGGGAGAGAAAAACTGTTTTTT.

J is TRBJ1-5 and V is TRBV19; D is perhaps TRBD1 (5 bases). CDR3 length: 14 residues. Trimming removed 3 bases from V and 6 bases from J, with 12 bases in between. Germline V gene lookup returns CDR1 LNHDA and CDR2 SQIVND (reference sequence). DNA for the CDR3: TGTGCCAGTAGTATTTCCCGCGGGGGTCAGCCCCAGCATTTT. Protein product: CASSISRGGQPQHF.

The chain combines TRBV4-1 with TRBJ1-4; D is ambiguous. Germline V gene lookup returns CDR1 MGHRA and CDR2 YSYEKL. CDR3 length equals 20 residues. V lost 0 bases to trimming and J lost 0 bases, with 20 bases between them. CDR3 DNA sequence: TGCGCCAGCAGCCAAGACGTTCCGCCCGCGGGCATGTCAACTAATGAAAAACTGTTTTTT. Translating it yields CASSQDVPPAGMSTNEKLFF.

This rearrangement joins TRBV28 to TRBJ1-2, with TRBD1 matching 7 bases. Trimming cost V 4 bases and J 7 bases; bases outside gene matches: 12. Germline CDR1 MDHEN, CDR2 SYDVKM. The CDR3 contains 15 residues. CDR3 DNA: TGTGCCAGCAGTTCGCTCCCGGGACAGATGGTTGGCTACACCTTC. Amino acids: CASSSLPGQMVGYTF.

The chain employs TRBV6-5 and TRBJ2-7; 10 nucleotides align to TRBD2. V dropped 0 bases and J dropped 11; count of bases not matched to a gene: 10. Germline V CDR1 and CDR2: MNHEY, SVGAGI. The CDR3 consists of 15 residues. This chain's CDR3 is CASSYSGLAETPKYF. The CDR3 bases are TGTGCCAGCAGTTACTCCGGACTAGCGGAGACCCCCAAGTACTTC.

The chain links TRBV5-1 to TRBJ2-1; 7 bases are a match to TRBD1. CDR1 and CDR2 from the germline V gene are SGHRS and YFSETQ. CDR3 length: 13 amino acids. V dropped 4 bases and J dropped 5; count of bases not matched to a gene: 3. The DNA of the CDR3 is TGCGCCAGCAGCCAGGGGGTTAACAATGAGCAGTTCTTC. Protein: CASSQGVNNEQFF.

This chain links TRBV5-1 with TRBJ2-5; D perhaps matches TRBD1 (5 bases). Germline CDR1 and CDR2: SGHRS and YFSETQ. The germline V and J ends were trimmed by 4 bases and 1 base, with 11 bases remaining between them. The CDR3 totals 14 residues. The CDR3 DNA reads as TGCGCCAGCAGCCCCAGACAGATCCAAGAGACCCAGTACTTC. Amino acids: CASSPRQIQETQYF.

The rearrangement joins TRBV5-4 to TRBJ2-7; 11 bases fit TRBD2. Germline CDR1 reads SGHNT; CDR2 reads YYREEE (reference sequence). This CDR3 is built from 15 residues. With V trimmed by 0 bases and J by 3 bases, 2 bases remained unmatched. The CDR3 bases are TGTGCCAGCAGCTTGGGGACTAGCGGGTACTACGAGCAGTACTTC. Amino acids: CASSLGTSGYYEQYF.

The V gene is TRBV5-1, the J gene TRBJ1-1; D might be TRBD1 (6 bases). The CDR3 length is 14 residues. Trimming removed 0 bases at V and 0 bases at J, with 6 bases between. Germline assignment: CDR1 SGHRS and CDR2 YFSETQ. This CDR3 is CASSLDRVNTEAFF. CDR3 DNA: TGCGCCAGCAGCTTGGACAGGGTGAACACTGAAGCTTTCTTT.

The chain carries TRBV2 and TRBJ2-7; 9 nucleotides line up with TRBD1. The CDR3 is 13 amino acids. After removal of 6 bases from V and 5 bases from J, the junction contained 5 bases not matched to a gene. CDR1 and CDR2 (germline): SNHLY, FYNNEI. The CDR3 region is CASSRDRANEQYF. CDR3 coding DNA: TGTGCCAGCAGCCGGGACAGGGCAAACGAGCAGTACTTC.

This clone has just a few counts. The gene calls are TRBV2 and TRBJ1-2; TRBD1 matches at 7 bases. The length of the CDR3 is 15 residues. The germline CDR1 and CDR2 sequences are SNHLY and FYNNEI. V lost 5 bases to trimming and J lost 2 bases; unmatched junction nucleotides: 8. CDR3 region: CASSPGQGVNYGYTF. CDR3 nucleotide sequence: TGTGCCAGCAGTCCCGGGCAGGGGGTGAACTATGGCTACACCTTC.

V usage is TRBV7-2 and J usage is TRBJ1-2; 8 bases align to TRBD1. V shed 2 bases, J shed 8 bases, and the junction held 7 bases outside the gene matches. Germline-derived CDR1 and CDR2 are SGHTA and FQGNSA. The CDR3 sequence is 14 residues long. The CDR3 loop is CASSLSPDRGGYTF. The CDR3 nucleotides read TGTGCCAGCAGCTTAAGCCCCGACAGGGGAGGCTACACCTTC. Drawing the rest from reference TRBV7-2 and TRBJ1-2, the complete variable domain is GAGVSQSPSNKVTEKGKDVELRCDPISGHTALYWYRQSLGQGLEFLIYFQGNSAPDKSGLPSDRFSAERTGGSVSTLTIQRTQQEDSAVYLCASSLSPDRGGYTFGSGTRLTVV.

This clone showed up just once. The chain is built from TRBV7-9 and TRBJ1-2; maybe TRBD1 (5 bases). Germline lookup yields CDR1 SEHNR and CDR2 FQNEAQ (reference sequence). The CDR3 is 15 residues long. Trimming left V 2 bases short and J 2 bases short, with 12 bases between. CDR3 region: CASSLQGPVNYGYTF. In DNA, the CDR3 is TGTGCCAGCAGCTTACAGGGTCCCGTGAACTATGGCTACACCTTC. Variable domain in full (rest from reference TRBV7-9 and TRBJ1-2): DTGVSQNPRHKITKRGQNVTFRCDPISEHNRLYWYRQTLGQGPEFLTYFQNEAQLEKSRLLSDRFSAERPKGSFSTLEIQRTEQGDSAMYLCASSLQGPVNYGYTFGSGTRLTVV.

This sequence joins TRBV27 and TRBJ1-1; D is perhaps TRBD1 (5 bases). The CDR3 is made up of 13 amino acids. Germline CDR1 is MNHEY and CDR2 is SMNVEV (reference sequence). V was cut by 2 bases and J by 1 base, with 5 bases left in between. The CDR3 DNA follows: TGTGCCAGCAGTTTAGGGGCGAACACTGAAGCTTTCTTT. Protein sequence: CASSLGANTEAFF.

This clone turned up a few times. The chain recombines TRBV19 with TRBJ2-1; the match to TRBD2 covers 7 bases. The V and J ends lost 5 bases and 2 bases, in that order; junction bases with no gene match: 6. The CDR3 is 15 residues long. Germline V gives CDR1 LNHDA, CDR2 SQIVND (reference sequence). CDR3 protein: CASSPLGLAYNEQFF. DNA of the CDR3: TGTGCCAGTAGTCCCCTTGGACTAGCCTACAATGAGCAGTTCTTC.

V gene TRBV24-1 combines with J gene TRBJ2-1; D may be TRBD2 (5 bases). The CDR3 consists of 17 residues. Germline assignment: CDR1 KGHDR and CDR2 SFDVKD. V was trimmed by 2 bases and J by 0 bases, leaving 13 bases between them. The CDR3 DNA is TGTGCCACCAGTGATTCCAAGACTGGGAGCTCCTACAATGAGCAGTTCTTC. It specifies CATSDSKTGSSYNEQFF.

The J gene is TRBJ1-1, the V gene TRBV7-9; TRBD1 might be the D (6 bases). Germline CDR1 reads SEHNR; CDR2 reads FQNEAQ (reference sequence). With 0 bases removed from V and 0 bases from J, the gap between germline ends came to 17 bases. The CDR3 consists of 18 residues. The chain's CDR3 is CASSLADAGDGLNTEAFF. CDR3 coding DNA: TGTGCCAGCAGCTTAGCGGACGCAGGGGACGGCCTGAACACTGAAGCTTTCTTT.

This sequence joins TRBV30 and TRBJ1-5; tentative D call: TRBD1 (5 bases). The CDR3 covers 13 residues. Trimming stripped 0 bases from V and 7 bases from J, with 10 bases between. Germline CDR1 reads GTSNPN; CDR2 reads SVGIG (reference sequence). The CDR3 protein is CAWSVRGNQPQHF. The DNA of the CDR3 is TGTGCCTGGAGTGTCCGGGGGAACCAGCCCCAGCATTTT.

V and J are TRBV10-3 and TRBJ1-2; 7 bases are shared with TRBD1. Trimming cost V 6 bases and J 0 bases; bases outside gene matches: 4. The V gene's germline CDR1 is ENHRY and CDR2 SYGVKD. The CDR3 spans 14 residues. CDR3 in amino acids: CAIRGTDSNYGYTF. CDR3 DNA: TGTGCCATCAGGGGGACAGATTCTAACTATGGCTACACCTTC.